The 2 T cell receptor beta chains below were found in one sample sequenced in a study of response to subunit inactivated influenza vaccine. TCRdb independently ran MiXCR on the RT-PCR reads; one entry per CDR3 protein. The sample lists roughly 630,000 distinct CDR3 sequences, 14% seen once, with about 7.4% in the top ten. Specimen: PBMCs from blood, collected less than 15 days before vaccination. These receptors were obtained from a man in his fifties who received an inactivated influenza vaccine.

This clonotype was counted between two and nine times. CDR3 DNA sequence: TGTGCCAGCAGTTTATCCTGGGGCCAAGACTACGAGCAGTACTTC. It encodes CASSLSWGQDYEQYF. V and J are TRBV12-3 or TRBV12-4 and TRBJ2-7, with a possible D match to TRBD1 (5 bases). With 2 bases removed from V and 3 bases from J, the gap between germline ends came to 14 bases. The CDR3 spans 15 residues.

This clonotype was found a few times. V is TRBV9 and J is TRBJ2-1; TRBD2 aligns across 9 bases. Germline CDR1 is SGDLS and CDR2 is YYNGEE. The CDR3 is made up of 15 amino acids. J was trimmed by 7 bases and V by 2 bases; bases with no gene match: 7. CDR3 amino acids: CASSVGTSSENEQFF. The CDR3 DNA reads as TGTGCCAGCAGCGTTGGGACTAGCTCTGAAAATGAGCAGTTCTTC.